The T cell receptor (beta chain) under discussion was sequenced for a study of blood T cell repertoires in COVID-19 (dated by TCRdb to about 2020). A note on the overall study: Samples from collaborators originated in the United States, Italy and Spain and spanned both the acute and convalescent phases of COVID-19. The sample metadata nearly always contained a de-identified subject ID, COVID-19 status, age in years and sex. The repertoires were released in a freely available public database intended as a resource for research on the immune response to SARS-CoV-2. Where HLA class I and class II types were available, the types were taken from metadata supplied by the sample provider, not from assay-based typing. Samples came from the ongoing ImmuneRACE study (first 160 participants) plus 1,254 subjects from 6 global collaborators. The dataset comprised deeply sampled blood TCRbeta repertoires from subjects exposed to, actively infected with, or recovered from COVID-19. The prospective study material was composed of cDNA or gDNA derived from T cells, B-cell-depleted T cells, or PBMCs.

From V the trimming removes 4 bases and from J it removes 4 bases, while the gene matches leave 6 bases of the junction unaccounted for. Measured from the cysteine to the phenylalanine, the CDR3 is 14 residues long. Only the CDR3 region is kept as DNA, spanning 42 bases read in frame from base 1. CDR1 MNHEY and CDR2 SMNVEV are derived from the germline V gene (reference sequence). With respect to this clone: The antigen this receptor binds is unknown. Base-call qualities are not available, and no considerably larger clone is one nucleotide away.

The immunoSEQ Assay, a bias-controlled multiplex PCR, was used to amplify TCRbeta CDR3 regions from genomic DNA. The authors processed their data as follows. The number of nucleated cells in each sample was estimated from the amplification of reference gene primers within the assay. Sequence reads were collapsed and filtered to measure the absolute abundance of every unique TCRbeta CDR3 rearrangement. Productive Simpson clonality was computed per sample as the square root of Simpson's diversity index over productive rearrangements. This is the immuneACCESS table as TCRdb keeps it, with only in-frame sequences that have V and J called. A part of the clones is gone; compared with another copy, unresolved V genes explain less than half, and the rest is unexplained. The DNA gave D and trimming, while V, J and clone size come from that table. The sample profile shows 130,000 to 150,000 clones; around four fifths of them were found once. The top ten constitute roughly two fifths of the sample.

Summary of the overall study and its limitations: The amount of clinical and demographic metadata varied by source and participant and was provided uncurated.

Whole blood was collected in K2EDTA tubes by collaborating institutions according to the institutions' own protocols. For TCRbeta analysis, collaborators shipped samples as frozen whole blood, isolated PBMCs, or DNA extracted from either of those sample types. The chain couples TRBV27 to TRBJ2-7, with 8 bases matching TRBD1. The source is a human donor in a cohort sampled during active COVID-19. Sequenced: peripheral blood. The CDR3 in this case is CASSSDRDQYEQYF. The sequenced DNA is TGTGCCAGCAGTTCGGACAGGGACCAATACGAGCAGTACTTC.